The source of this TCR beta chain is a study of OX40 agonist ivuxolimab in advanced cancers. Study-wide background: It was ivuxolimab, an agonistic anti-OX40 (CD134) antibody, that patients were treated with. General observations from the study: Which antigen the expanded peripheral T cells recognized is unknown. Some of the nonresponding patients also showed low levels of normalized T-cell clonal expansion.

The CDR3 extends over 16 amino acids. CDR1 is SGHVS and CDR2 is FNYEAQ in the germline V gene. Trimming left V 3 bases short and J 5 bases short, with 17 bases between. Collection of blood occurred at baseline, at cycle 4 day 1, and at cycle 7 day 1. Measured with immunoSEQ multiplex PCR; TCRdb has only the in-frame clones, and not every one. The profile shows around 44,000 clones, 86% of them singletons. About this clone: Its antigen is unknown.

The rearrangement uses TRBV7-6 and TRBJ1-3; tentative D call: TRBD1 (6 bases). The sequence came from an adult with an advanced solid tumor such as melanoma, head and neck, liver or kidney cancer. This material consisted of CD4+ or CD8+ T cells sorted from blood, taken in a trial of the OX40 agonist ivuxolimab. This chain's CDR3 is CASSFGQNSDRNTIYF. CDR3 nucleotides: TGTGCCAGCAGCTTCGGACAGAACTCTGATCGAAACACCATATATTTT.